This T cell receptor (beta chain) was found in a study of T cells in localized non-small cell lung cancer. The study's findings and limits: There were a median roughly 54 of the top 100 tumor clones appearing in adjacent lung. Among blood samples, higher T cell density accompanied longer overall survival.

Using immunoSEQ multiplex PCR, the repertoire was profiled, and TCRdb retains in-frame clones only, with some absent. Of approximately 5,100 clones in the sample, 35% to 45% are singletons; the top ten hold 8.2%. In regard to this clone: What it binds is unknown.

Germline CDR1 is MDHEN and CDR2 is SYDVKM. The V and J ends lost 6 bases and 1 base respectively, with 10 bases between them. This CDR3 is built from 14 residues. The chain links TRBV28 to TRBJ1-5; D uncertain. The material sequenced was lung tumor tissue, taken before any cancer treatment. The source is a male donor older than 55 with stage I squamous cell lung carcinoma. CDR3 protein: CASRVGGSNQPQHF. The CDR3 nucleotides read TGTGCCAGCAGGGTGGGAGGGAGCAATCAGCCCCAGCATTTT.